The rows below give T cell receptor beta chains drawn from one sample of a study of T cells in Graves' hyperthyroidism and ophthalmopathy. From the multiplex PCR reads, TCRdb called clonotypes with MiXCR, one entry per CDR3 protein. The sample has approximately 420,000 distinct CDR3 sequences, 15% seen once; the top ten hold about 30%. Input material: blood. These receptor sequences come from a young woman with Graves' hyperthyroidism. Each CDR3 is given with its conserved first and last residue. Fields, in order: J gene, D gene, V gene, clone size, CDR3 DNA, CDR3 protein. D genes are given only for firm matches. Expanded clones get a size class; other rows say once, few or many, or leave the size out.

>TRBJ2-3|-|TRBV7-2|many
TGTGCCAGCAGCTGGACAGTAAACCCCACAGATACGCAGTATTTT
CASSWTVNPTDTQYF
>TRBJ2-1|TRBD2|TRBV28|many
TGTGCCAGCAGGGAAGGACTAGTAGACTCTCGAGAGCAGTTCTTC
CASREGLVDSREQFF
>TRBJ2-7|-|TRBV6-5|-
TGTGCCAGCAGTTACTCGAGGTACGGGCCCGAGCAGTACTTC
CASSYSRYGPEQYF
>TRBJ1-3|-|TRBV20-1|once
TGCAGTGCTAATAGCGAGATCGGAAACACCATATATTTT
CSANSEIGNTIYF
>TRBJ2-7|-|TRBV20-1|many
TGCAGTGCTAGAGATGTGGGGATAGAGCAGTACTTC
CSARDVGIEQYF
>TRBJ1-5|TRBD1|TRBV20-1|-
TGCAGTGCCGCAGGGGGCAAGGTCAATCAGCCCCAGCATTTT
CSAAGGKVNQPQHF
>TRBJ2-2|TRBD1|TRBV24-1|few
TGTGCCACCAGGGGGACAGGGGACACCGGGGAGCTGTTTTTT
CATRGTGDTGELFF
>TRBJ2-7|TRBD2|TRBV10-2|-
TGCGCCAGCAGTGATGCGTCGGGAGGGCTCTACGAGCAGTACTTC
CASSDASGGLYEQYF
>TRBJ2-3|-|TRBV20-1|-
TGCAGTGCTTCTCTATTGGGGGTTGGCGGCACAGATACGCAGTATTTT
CSASLLGVGGTDTQYF
>TRBJ1-4|TRBD1|TRBV9|-
TGTGCCAGCAGCAGATCAGGACAGGGCGGTGAAAAACTGTTTTTT
CASSRSGQGGEKLFF
>TRBJ2-5|-|TRBV13|-
TGTGCCAGCAGCTTAACCCCAGCCCAAGAGACCCAGTACTTC
CASSLTPAQETQYF
>TRBJ2-5|-|TRBV29-1|-
TGCAGCGTTGAAGTTACAGGGACGGGATTGGAGTACTTC
CSVEVTGTGLEYF
>TRBJ2-2|-|TRBV30|few
TGTGCCTGGAGATTGAGCGGACGGACCGGGGAGCTGTTTTTT
CAWRLSGRTGELFF
>TRBJ1-6|-|TRBV10-3|many
TGTGCCATCAGTGAGTTAGGGATGAATTCACCCCTCCACTTT
CAISELGMNSPLHF
>TRBJ2-7|TRBD2|TRBV5-6|-
TGTGCCAGCAGCTCCCCGGGACTAGGTCTTGAGGGCGAGCAGTACTTC
CASSSPGLGLEGEQYF
>TRBJ2-1|-|TRBV18|many
TGTGCCAGCTCACCACCATCCGGGGGTGATGAGCAGTTCTTC
CASSPPSGGDEQFF
>TRBJ2-3|TRBD2|TRBV15|many
TGTGCCACCAGCAGAAACGCTCTAGCGGGAGGTGGTACAGATACGCAGTATTTT
CATSRNALAGGGTDTQYF
>TRBJ2-2|TRBD2|TRBV20-1|few
TGCAGTGCTAGTTCTAGCGGGAACACCGGGGAGCTGTTTTTT
CSASSSGNTGELFF
>TRBJ2-1|TRBD1|TRBV6-1|once
TGTGCCAGCACTATTACCCCCAGGGGGCGCGGGAATGAGCAGTTCTTC
CASTITPRGRGNEQFF
>TRBJ2-2|-|TRBV5-6|many
TGTGCCAGCAGCGACCTACGGGAGAACACCGGGGAGCTGTTTTTT
CASSDLRENTGELFF
>TRBJ2-2|-|TRBV20-1|-
TGCAGTGCTAGAGATGGGTACAGGTGGGGCGGGGAGCTGTTTTTT
CSARDGYRWGGELFF
>TRBJ1-4|TRBD1|TRBV3-1|many
TGTGCCAGCAGCCAAGCCGGGACAGGGAATGAAAAACTGTTTTTT
CASSQAGTGNEKLFF
>TRBJ1-1|-|TRBV27|-
TGTGCCAGCCATGGACGGATCCTCACTGAAGCTTTCTTT
CASHGRILTEAFF
>TRBJ1-1|TRBD1|TRBV19|few
TGTGCCAGTAGTGTCAGGGGGATGAACACTGAAGCTTTCTTT
CASSVRGMNTEAFF
>TRBJ2-7|-|TRBV29-1|-
TGCAGCGTTGGGGACGGGACCTACGAGCAGTACTTC
CSVGDGTYEQYF
>TRBJ1-4|-|TRBV4-1|-
TGCGCCAGCAGCCAAGATCAGGGGTCAAATGAAAAACTGTTTTTT
CASSQDQGSNEKLFF
>TRBJ1-1|TRBD1|TRBV5-8|many
TGTGCCAGCAGGGCACAGGGGTTTACTGAAGCTTTCTTT
CASRAQGFTEAFF
>TRBJ2-3|TRBD2|TRBV20-1|many
TGCAGTGCTAGTTCCAGAGCGGGAGATGCAGATACGCAGTATTTT
CSASSRAGDADTQYF
>TRBJ2-3|TRBD2|TRBV19|many
TGTGCCAGTAACGAATGGGCTACCCGGGAGGTAACGGATACGCAGTATTTT
CASNEWATREVTDTQYF
>TRBJ2-1|-|TRBV7-2|many
TGTGCCAGCAGCCCAACTTGGGTGTACAATGAGCAGTTCTTC
CASSPTWVYNEQFF
>TRBJ1-1|-|TRBV20-1|few
TGCAGTGCTATAAACTTCGCACAGGGAAACACTGAAGCTTTCTTT
CSAINFAQGNTEAFF
>TRBJ2-3|TRBD2|TRBV3-1|many
TGTGCCAGTAGCGGGAGTGGGACAGATACGCAGTATTTT
CASSGSGTDTQYF
>TRBJ2-1|TRBD2|TRBV24-1|-
TGTGCCACCAGTGACCCACTGATCCTGGGTAGCGGGAGAGGAAACGAGCAGTTCTTC
CATSDPLILGSGRGNEQFF
>TRBJ1-5|-|TRBV6-2/TRBV6-3|many
TGTGCCACCTTAAGAGGAGATAGCAATCAGCCCCAGCATTTT
CATLRGDSNQPQHF
>TRBJ2-2|-|TRBV4-1|-
TGCGCCAGCAGCCTGCCGCGGGGGCGGTACACCGGGGAGCTGTTTTTT
CASSLPRGRYTGELFF
>TRBJ2-3|-|TRBV2|-
TGTGCCAGCAGCCAAGGCCGCACGACTTTGGCGCAGTATTTT
CASSQGRTTLAQYF
>TRBJ2-5|TRBD2|TRBV7-2|few
TGTGCCAGCAGCTTAAGCGGGAGAGTAAGGTACTTC
CASSLSGRVRYF
>TRBJ1-1|-|TRBV7-2|many
TGTGCCAGCAGCACCCAGACCACTGTGAACACTGAAGCTTTCTTT
CASSTQTTVNTEAFF
>TRBJ1-5|-|TRBV27|-
TGTGCCAGCGGAACAGGGCCGATGCAGCATTTT
CASGTGPMQHF
>TRBJ2-1|TRBD1|TRBV5-1|many
TGCGCCAGCAGCTTGGGGGACAGGGGAGGCAATGAGCAGTTCTTC
CASSLGDRGGNEQFF
>TRBJ2-5|-|TRBV24-1|-
TGTGCCACCAGTGACGGACGGAGACCCCAAGAGACCCAGTACTTC
CATSDGRRPQETQYF
>TRBJ1-6|-|TRBV5-6|-
TGTGCCAGCAGCCTCAGGGGTTTGAATTCACCCCTCCACTTT
CASSLRGLNSPLHF
>TRBJ1-1|-|TRBV6-1|many
TGTGCCAGCAGTAGGGGGGGAAAAACTGAAGCTTTCTTT
CASSRGGKTEAFF
>TRBJ2-7|-|TRBV5-1|many
TGCGCCAGCAGCCGGGATTTGTGGGGCGGAGAATACGAGCAGTACTTC
CASSRDLWGGEYEQYF
>TRBJ2-5|-|TRBV9|many
TGTGCCAGCAGCGTAGGAATAGTCAGGGACCAAGAGACCCAGTACTTC
CASSVGIVRDQETQYF
>TRBJ2-5|-|TRBV2|many
TGTGCCAGCAGTGAAGTGGAAGAGACCCAGTACTTC
CASSEVEETQYF
>TRBJ2-7|-|TRBV19|few
TGTGCCAGTAGCAGGGACAAGGACTACGAGCAGTACTTC
CASSRDKDYEQYF
>TRBJ1-5|-|TRBV2|many
TGTGCCAGCAGCCGGGGGGCCGGGCAGCCCCAGCATTTT
CASSRGAGQPQHF
>TRBJ2-7|TRBD2|TRBV28|many
TGTGCCAGCAGTTCTACAGGGGCGGGGACTAGCGGGGGCCAGCAGTACTTC
CASSSTGAGTSGGQQYF
>TRBJ2-5|-|TRBV7-2|many
TGTGCCAGCAGCTTCTTGCCCCGTACCCAAGAGACCCAGTACTTC
CASSFLPRTQETQYF
>TRBJ1-1|-|TRBV7-2|few
TGTGCCAGCAGCCCCGGTTTGGGGCGAACTGAAGCTTTCTTT
CASSPGLGRTEAFF
>TRBJ2-6|-|TRBV25-1|-
TGTGCCAGCAGTGTTTGGGCAGCTGGGGCCAACGTCCTGACTTTC
CASSVWAAGANVLTF